Below are 15 T cell receptor beta chains sequenced from a single sample in a study of blood T cell repertoires in COVID-19. Only in-frame clones appear in the TCRdb table, and some are missing; sequencing was by immunoSEQ multiplex PCR. The sample lists 650,000 to 800,000 clones, around 89% occurring once. The specimen sequenced was peripheral blood. All receptors derive from a woman between 18 and 30 years old with acute or convalescent COVID-19.

This clone was seen a handful of times. The junction shows a germline mismatch at one end, possibly a read error. V usage is TRBV27 and J usage is TRBJ2-3, with D possibly TRBD2 on 6 matching bases. From germline, CDR1 is MNHEY and CDR2 SMNVEV (reference sequence). The CDR3 has 13 amino acids. DNA for the CDR3: TGTGCCAGCAGTTTCCTCGGGGTAGGAGGGTTTCATTTT. It codes for CASSFLGVGGFHF.

This chain uses TRBV6-1 with TRBJ2-7; TRBD2 might be the D (6 bases). CDR1 MNHNS and CDR2 SASEGT come from the germline V gene. V lost 3 bases to trimming and J lost 7 bases, with 7 bases between them. This CDR3 region has 11 residues. As DNA, the CDR3 is TGTGCCAGCAGTGACCGGGGGGAGCAGTACTTC. The encoded protein is CASSDRGEQYF.

The rearrangement joins TRBV30 to TRBJ2-3; D may be TRBD2 (7 bases). V lost 1 base and J 5 bases, leaving 19 bases between the germline ends. Germline loops: CDR1 GTSNPN, CDR2 SVGIG (reference sequence). The CDR3 is made up of 16 amino acids. The CDR3 DNA is TGTGCCTGGAGTGGACCGGGGGGCGAAGGGTTAGATACGCAGTATTTT. Amino acid sequence: CAWSGPGGEGLDTQYF. Full variable domain (missing parts from reference TRBV30 and TRBJ2-3): SQTIHQWPATLVQPVGSPLSLECTVEGTSNPNLYWYRQAAGRGLQLLFYSVGIGQISSEVPQNLSASRPQDRQFILSSKKLLLSDSGFYLCAWSGPGGEGLDTQYFGPGTRLTVL.

The gene calls are TRBV3-1 (or the pseudogene TRBV3-2) and TRBJ1-3; 11 nucleotides line up with TRBD1. From germline, CDR1 is LGHDT and CDR2 YNNKEL (reference sequence). V shed 1 base, J shed 4 bases, and the junction held 12 bases outside the gene matches. This CDR3 is 19 amino acids long. The CDR3 DNA reads TGTGCCAGCAGCCAAGTCTTATATCCCGGACAGGGGGCGGGAAACACCATATATTTT. Its protein product is CASSQVLYPGQGAGNTIYF.

Remarks on this clone: Germline and junction disagree at one end, which may indicate a read error. The rearrangement links TRBV18 to TRBJ1-5; TRBD1 aligns across 9 bases. Looked up from germline, CDR1 is KGHSH and CDR2 is LQKENI. The CDR3 is 17 amino acids. CDR3 DNA: TGTGCCAGCTCTCCACAGGGGGCCCTAGGGAGCAATCAGCCCCAGCATTTT. This gives the protein CASSPQGALGSNQPQHF.

This sequence joins TRBV30 and TRBJ2-7; 10 positions agree with TRBD2. CDR1 GTSNPN and CDR2 SVGIG come from the germline V gene (reference sequence). V shed 2 bases, J shed 0 bases, and the junction held 13 bases outside the gene matches. This CDR3 is 18 amino acids long. CDR3 in DNA: TGTGCCTGGAGTCACGGGACTAGCGTTTTCCGTGGCTCCTACGAGCAGTACTTC. Protein: CAWSHGTSVFRGSYEQYF.

Points on this clone: The same CDR3 arises from other DNA sequences in this sample as well. The J gene is TRBJ2-3, the V gene TRBV5-1; TRBD1 is a possible D gene (5 bases). V was clipped by 1 base and J by 4 bases, with 7 bases between them. The germline gives CDR1 SGHRS, CDR2 YFSETQ. The CDR3 length is 13 residues. CDR3 DNA sequence: TGCGCCAGCAGCTTGCAGGGTCCAGATACGCAGTATTTT. Translating gives CASSLQGPDTQYF. Variable domain in full (rest from reference TRBV5-1 and TRBJ2-3): KAGVTQTPRYLIKTRGQQVTLSCSPISGHRSVSWYQQTPGQGLQFLFEYFSETQRNKGNFPGRFSGRQFSNSRSEMNVSTLELGDSALYLCASSLQGPDTQYFGPGTRLTVL.

The chain couples TRBV11-2 to TRBJ1-1, with 9 bases identical to TRBD1. CDR1 SGHAT and CDR2 FQNNGV come from the germline V gene. CDR3 length: 17 amino acids. After removal of 2 bases from V and 6 bases from J, the junction contained 13 bases not matched to a gene. The CDR3 protein is CASSLPGQGRKIAEAFF. CDR3 coding DNA: TGTGCCAGCAGCTTACCGGGACAGGGTAGGAAAATTGCTGAAGCTTTCTTT.

The genes are TRBV18 and TRBJ1-2, with D perhaps TRBD1 (6 bases). The germline V gene has CDR1 KGHSH and CDR2 LQKENI. V was pared by 0 bases and J by 3 bases, with 11 bases between. This CDR3 is 15 amino acids long. This CDR3 is CASSPPLQGYYGYTF. The CDR3, as DNA: TGTGCCAGCTCACCACCGCTCCAGGGGTACTATGGCTACACCTTC. Full variable domain (remainder filled in from reference TRBV18 and TRBJ1-2): NAGVMQNPRHLVRRRGQEARLRCSPMKGHSHVYWYRQLPEEGLKFMVYLQKENIIDESGMPKERFSAEFPKEGPSILRIQQVVRGDSAAYFCASSPPLQGYYGYTFGSGTRLTVV.

The chain joins TRBV6-4 to TRBJ1-1, with 9 bases that match TRBD1. The CDR3 has 19 amino acids. The J segment lost 4 bases and the V segment lost 5 bases, leaving 20 bases of the junction unmatched. Germline lookup yields CDR1 MRHNA and CDR2 SNTAGT. CDR3 coding DNA: TGTGCCAGCAGTTTCCCATCGTCGAGGGACAGGGAATATGTCACTGAAGCTTTCTTT. Translation: CASSFPSSRDREYVTEAFF.

This clone appeared a single time. This chain connects TRBV5-4 to TRBJ1-2; D is ambiguous. The V end was cut by 4 bases, the J end by 3 bases, with 13 bases between. The CDR3 loop spans 14 amino acids. The germline gives CDR1 SGHNT, CDR2 YYREEE (reference sequence). The CDR3: CASSPPFGDYGYTF. CDR3 nucleotide sequence: TGTGCCAGCAGCCCTCCTTTCGGGGACTATGGCTACACCTTC.

This rearrangement joins TRBV18 to TRBJ1-1; tentatively, D is TRBD1 (5 bases). CDR3 length equals 15 residues. V was shortened by 4 bases and J by 5 bases, with 17 bases between the two germline ends. CDR1 is KGHSH, CDR2 LQKENI, per germline. CDR3: CASSLGLPRGTEAFF. The CDR3, as DNA: TGTGCCAGCTCACTGGGGCTCCCACGTGGGACTGAAGCTTTCTTT. Based on the CDR3 plus reference TRBV18 and TRBJ1-1, the full variable domain is NAGVMQNPRHLVRRRGQEARLRCSPMKGHSHVYWYRQLPEEGLKFMVYLQKENIIDESGMPKERFSAEFPKEGPSILRIQQVVRGDSAAYFCASSLGLPRGTEAFFGQGTRLTVV.

With regard to this clone: The junction and the germline gene differ at one end; a read error may be behind it. The genes are TRBV5-5 and TRBJ1-1; possible D gene TRBD1, 6 bases. CDR1 SGHKS and CDR2 YYEKEE come from the germline V gene (reference sequence). CDR3 length: 11 amino acids. CDR3 DNA: TGCCGTTGGGGGGGCGGTCCTGAAGCTTTCTTT. Its protein product is CRWGGGPEAFF. Full variable domain (outside the CDR3, taken from reference TRBV5-5 and TRBJ1-1): DAGVTQSPTHLIKTRGQQVTLRCSPISGHKSVSWYQQVLGQGPQFIFQYYEKEERGRGNFPDRFSARQFPNYSSELNVNALLLGDSALYLCRWGGGPEAFFGQGTRLTVV.

This clone was detected only a few times. CDR3 sequence: CASSLSMGRGNTEAFF. The CDR3 DNA is TGTGCCAGCAGTTTATCGATGGGGCGCGGGAACACTGAAGCTTTCTTT. The chain recombines TRBV27 with TRBJ1-1; possibly TRBD1 for D (5 bases). The CDR3 is 16 amino acids. Germline V lookup: CDR1 MNHEY, CDR2 SMNVEV (reference sequence). Trimming took 0 bases from V and 1 from J, leaving 12 bases between them.

In DNA form, the CDR3 reads TGTGCCAGCCGCGACGAGGTTGTGAACACTGAAGCTTTCTTT. It codes for CASRDEVVNTEAFF. The J gene is TRBJ1-1, the V gene TRBV2; D is ambiguous. This CDR3 comprises 14 residues. The V end lost 8 bases, the J end lost 0 bases, and 13 bases lay between the germline ends. Per the germline V gene, CDR1 is SNHLY and CDR2 is FYNNEI.